Listed below are T cell receptor beta chains from one sample, sequenced in a study of molecular identifiers for immune sequencing clone quantification. MiXCR, run by TCRdb on the PCR reads, gives a single entry per CDR3 protein. The data contain about half a million distinct CDR3 sequences, about 26% of them seen just once; the ten biggest clones take up around 0.79%. Sample: naive CD8+ T cells from blood, with Jurkat cell RNA spiked in. These receptor sequences come from a human donor in good health. Some libraries in this study had Jurkat cell RNA spiked in. Each CDR3 is given with its conserved first and last residue. D genes are given only for firm matches. Clone size is not always given. Where it is, it says once, few, many or a class for expanded clones.

d_call | clone_size | j_call | v_call | cdr3_aa | cdr3_nt
- | many | TRBJ1-1 | TRBV6-2/TRBV6-3 | CASSYVQGYTEAFF | TGTGCCAGCAGTTACGTGCAGGGTTACACTGAAGCTTTCTTT
- | - | TRBJ1-1 | TRBV7-9 | CASSSEAGREAFF | TGTGCCAGCAGCTCCGAGGCCGGGCGTGAAGCTTTCTTT
TRBD2 | - | TRBJ2-3 | TRBV23-1 | CASSHALRLAEAFVYRYWQYF | TGCGCCAGCAGTCATGCCCTTCGACTAGCGGAGGCCTTTGTTTACAGATACTGGCAGTATTTT
- | - | TRBJ2-3 | TRBV4-3 | CASSQGSSSTDTQYF | TGCGCCAGCAGCCAAGGGTCATCTAGCACAGATACGCAGTATTTT
- | - | TRBJ2-1 | TRBV6-5 | CASSGSPDSYNEQFF | TGTGCCAGCAGCGGATCTCCCGACTCCTACAATGAGCAGTTCTTC
- | few | TRBJ2-1 | TRBV19 | CASSIWGSEQFF | TGTGCCAGTAGTATTTGGGGGAGTGAGCAGTTCTTC
TRBD1 | - | TRBJ1-1 | TRBV7-9 | CASSSPLGQENTEAFF | TGTGCCAGCAGCTCTCCCTTGGGACAGGAGAACACTGAAGCTTTCTTT
- | many | TRBJ1-3 | TRBV28 | CASSLRQRTSGNTIYF | TGTGCCAGCAGTTTAAGGCAGCGTACTTCTGGAAACACCATATATTTT
TRBD1 | few | TRBJ2-3 | TRBV7-9 | CASSLSGQGWTDTQYF | TGTGCCAGCAGCTTATCGGGACAGGGTTGGACAGATACGCAGTATTTT
- | - | TRBJ1-2 | TRBV5-5 | CASSLEDGDYGYTF | TGTGCCAGCAGCTTGGAGGACGGAGACTATGGCTACACCTTC
- | - | TRBJ1-6 | TRBV28 | CASSLFSSYNSPLRF | TGTGCCAGCAGTTTATTTAGCTCCTATAATTCACCCCTCCGCTTT
- | few | TRBJ2-7 | TRBV6-1 | CASSEAPPRKWGEQYF | TGTGCCAGCAGTGAAGCACCTCCCAGGAAGTGGGGCGAGCAGTACTTC
TRBD1 | many | TRBJ2-1 | TRBV6-5 | CASSYSQGAKNEQFF | TGTGCCAGCAGTTATAGTCAGGGGGCAAAAAATGAGCAGTTCTTC
- | - | TRBJ1-1 | TRBV2 | CAGRLNTEAFF | TGTGCCGGCCGACTGAACACTGAAGCTTTCTTT
- | few | TRBJ1-6 | TRBV5-5 | CASSLSPGGQDSPLHF | TGTGCCAGCAGCTTATCCCCCGGGGGTCAGGATTCACCCCTCCACTTT
- | few | TRBJ1-2 | TRBV6-5 | CASSYSQGGRSGYTF | TGTGCCAGCAGTTACTCTCAGGGAGGTCGTAGTGGCTACACCTTC
- | - | TRBJ2-2 | TRBV4-1 | CASSQEGQGLDTGELFF | TGCGCCAGCAGCCAAGAAGGTCAGGGGCTCGACACCGGGGAGCTGTTTTTT
- | - | TRBJ2-7 | TRBV28 | CASSIGVRTYEQYF | TGTGCCAGCAGCATTGGCGTGAGAACCTACGAGCAGTACTTC
- | - | TRBJ2-7 | TRBV29-1 | CSVVDGTYEQYF | TGCAGCGTTGTGGACGGTACCTACGAGCAGTACTTC
TRBD2 | many | TRBJ2-1 | TRBV7-6 | CASSPWTSSYNEQFF | TGTGCCAGCAGCCCCTGGACTAGCTCCTACAATGAGCAGTTCTTC
- | - | TRBJ2-7 | TRBV5-6 | CASSFYSVGHEQYF | TGTGCCAGCAGCTTCTATAGCGTCGGTCACGAGCAGTACTTC
- | - | TRBJ2-7 | TRBV19 | CASSMRRVKFHEQYF | TGTGCCAGTAGTATGAGGAGGGTTAAGTTCCACGAGCAGTACTTC
TRBD2 | - | TRBJ2-3 | TRBV5-1 | CASSYLAGASTDTQYF | TGCGCCAGCAGCTACCTAGCGGGGGCTAGCACAGATACGCAGTATTTT
- | - | TRBJ2-3 | TRBV4-1 | CASSPGRVVPHTQYF | TGCGCCAGCAGCCCCGGTAGGGTAGTGCCGCATACGCAGTATTTT
- | many | TRBJ2-3 | TRBV5-5 | CASRTPGQPLEDTDTQYF | TGTGCCAGCAGAACACCGGGACAACCTTTAGAGGACACAGATACGCAGTATTTT
TRBD1 | - | TRBJ2-7 | TRBV5-3 | CASSLPRTGILEQCF | TGTGCCAGCAGCTTGCCGAGGACAGGGATTCTCGAGCAGTGCTTC
- | - | TRBJ1-2 | TRBV15 | CATSRVSNYGYTF | TGTGCCACCAGCAGAGTCAGCAACTATGGCTACACCTTC
TRBD1 | few | TRBJ1-1 | TRBV14 | CASSQRTGGMNTEAFF | TGTGCCAGCAGCCAACGAACAGGGGGCATGAACACTGAAGCTTTCTTT
TRBD1 | - | TRBJ2-3 | TRBV30 | CAWSNTGVDTQYF | TGTGCCTGGAGCAATACAGGGGTGGATACGCAGTATTTT
- | many | TRBJ2-1 | TRBV30 | CAWTRDTSSYNEQFF | TGTGCCTGGACTCGGGACACCAGCTCCTACAATGAGCAGTTCTTC